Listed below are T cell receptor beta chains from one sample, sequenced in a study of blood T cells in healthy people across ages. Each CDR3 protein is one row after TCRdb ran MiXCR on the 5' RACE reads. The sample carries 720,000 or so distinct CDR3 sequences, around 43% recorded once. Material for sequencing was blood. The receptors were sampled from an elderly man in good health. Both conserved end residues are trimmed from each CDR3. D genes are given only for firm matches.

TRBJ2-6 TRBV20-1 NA SAARIAGANVLT
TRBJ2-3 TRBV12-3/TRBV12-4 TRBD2 ASWEGREPATDTQY
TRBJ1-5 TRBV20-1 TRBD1 SARQQGVKH
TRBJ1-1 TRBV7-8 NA ASGGRTRNTEAF
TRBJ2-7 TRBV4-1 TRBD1 ASSHSPGTGAYEQY
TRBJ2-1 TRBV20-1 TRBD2 SATLLAGADNEQF
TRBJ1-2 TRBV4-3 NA ASSQVRGKDGYT
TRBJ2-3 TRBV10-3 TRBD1 AIKGAFSTDTQY
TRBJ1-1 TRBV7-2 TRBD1 ASSEEQGELTEAF
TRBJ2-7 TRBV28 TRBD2 ASSSAPSGRIAYEQY
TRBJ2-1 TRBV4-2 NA ASSQIGGYNEQF
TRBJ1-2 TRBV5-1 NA ASGSRTDNYGYT
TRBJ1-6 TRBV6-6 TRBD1 ASSYGQGRDNSPLH
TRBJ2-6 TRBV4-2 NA ASSRSVDGAGGANVLT
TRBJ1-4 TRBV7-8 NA ASSLLGFEKLF
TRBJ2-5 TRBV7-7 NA ASSLGEIETQY
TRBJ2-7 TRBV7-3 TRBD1 ASSLTGGTGDKEQY
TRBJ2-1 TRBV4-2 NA ASSQVLDYEQF
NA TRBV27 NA ASSLSHSQETQY
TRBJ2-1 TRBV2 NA ASSYEIGGEQF
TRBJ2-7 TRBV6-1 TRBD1 ASSDRQGIEQY
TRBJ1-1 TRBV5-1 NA ASSRLAMNTEAF
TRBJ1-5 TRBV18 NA ASSPLGDTSNQPQH
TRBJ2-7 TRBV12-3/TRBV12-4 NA ASSPPVTAYEQY
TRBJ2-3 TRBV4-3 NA ASSQRIGGNTDTQY
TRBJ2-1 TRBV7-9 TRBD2 ASSLGLNPYNEQF
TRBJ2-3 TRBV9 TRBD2 ASSLDSGYIDTQY
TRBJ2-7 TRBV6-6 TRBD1 ASRTGTGSCEQY
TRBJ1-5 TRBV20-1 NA SATPMGGLIQPRH
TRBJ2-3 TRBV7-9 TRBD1 ASTPLSSRGRIDTQY
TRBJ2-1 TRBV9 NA ASSVDRDEQF
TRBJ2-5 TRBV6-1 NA ASSLRQQGFETQY